This is a list of T cell receptor beta chains from one sample in a study of T cells in Graves' hyperthyroidism and ophthalmopathy. MiXCR, run by TCRdb on the multiplex PCR reads, gives a single entry per CDR3 protein. Seen here are a few hundred thousand distinct CDR3 sequences, approximately 49% observed once, and the top ten hold about two fifths. Sequencing used peripheral blood or thyroid tissue (not recorded which). These receptors all come from an adult woman with Graves' disease, either hyperthyroidism or ophthalmopathy (not recorded which). Both conserved end residues are part of each CDR3. The D gene is left open where the match is weak. Size is stated for part of the rows, as once, few or many counts, or as a class when the clone is expanded.

V gene	D gene	clone size	J gene	CDR3 protein	CDR3 DNA
TRBV7-9	NA	once	TRBJ2-5	CASSRQQSETQYF	TGTGCCAGCAGCCGCCAGCAGTCGGAGACCCAGTACTTC
TRBV7-2	TRBD2	once	TRBJ2-5	CASSLDPSGRETQYF	TGTGCCAGCAGCTTAGACCCTAGCGGGAGGGAGACCCAGTACTTC
TRBV29-1	TRBD1	NA	TRBJ2-7	CSVEKVLAGGYEQYF	TGCAGCGTGGAGAAGGTTCTGGCAGGGGGATACGAGCAGTACTTC
TRBV6-2/TRBV6-3	NA	many	TRBJ2-2	CASGQYTGELFF	TGTGCCAGCGGACAGTACACCGGGGAGCTGTTTTTT
TRBV25-1	NA	NA	TRBJ1-5	CASSEGFRNQPQHF	TGTGCCAGCAGTGAAGGGTTTCGCAATCAGCCCCAGCATTTT
TRBV30	NA	few	TRBJ1-2	CAWSTENYGYTF	TGTGCCTGGAGCACCGAGAACTATGGCTACACCTTC
TRBV4-3	NA	many	TRBJ1-4	CASAGGIRGEKLFF	TGCGCCAGCGCAGGAGGGATTAGGGGTGAAAAACTGTTTTTT
TRBV11-2	TRBD2	many	TRBJ2-2	CASSLTDWEGSGELFF	TGTGCCAGCAGCTTAACGGATTGGGAGGGCTCCGGGGAGCTGTTTTTT
TRBV29-1	NA	NA	TRBJ2-2	CSVESAGRTGELFF	TGCAGCGTTGAAAGCGCCGGAAGGACCGGGGAGCTGTTTTTT
TRBV10-3	TRBD2	NA	TRBJ2-5	CAIPGGSETQYF	TGTGCCATCCCGGGAGGGTCAGAGACCCAGTACTTC
TRBV20-1	NA	NA	TRBJ1-2	CSARPGQLYGYTF	TGCAGTGCTAGACCAGGGCAGCTCTATGGCTACACCTTC
TRBV20-1	TRBD2	NA	TRBJ2-5	CSATGTSGQTQYF	TGCAGTGCTACAGGGACTAGCGGACAGACCCAGTACTTC
TRBV20-1	TRBD2	once	TRBJ2-5	CSARVDGRSSETQYF	TGCAGTGCTAGAGTTGACGGGAGGTCTTCGGAGACCCAGTACTTC
TRBV10-3	TRBD1	NA	TRBJ1-5	CAISEGQGATQPQHF	TGTGCCATCAGTGAGGGACAGGGGGCGACTCAGCCCCAGCATTTT
TRBV10-3	TRBD1	NA	TRBJ2-7	CAKTDRDGGEQYF	TGTGCCAAGACCGACAGGGACGGCGGCGAGCAGTACTTC
TRBV9	TRBD1	many	TRBJ2-7	CASSVAQGANYEQYF	TGTGCCAGCAGCGTTGCACAGGGGGCGAACTACGAGCAGTACTTC
TRBV29-1	TRBD1	many	TRBJ1-1	CSVMGQTNTEAFF	TGCAGCGTGATGGGACAGACGAACACTGAAGCTTTCTTT
TRBV7-2	TRBD1	few	TRBJ1-2	CASSLGTGGVYGYTF	TGTGCCAGCAGCTTAGGGACAGGGGGCGTCTATGGCTACACCTTC
TRBV20-1	NA	NA	TRBJ1-1	CSVDRDGGDTKAFF	TGCAGTGTAGACCGGGACGGTGGGGACACTAAAGCTTTCTTT